This TCR beta chain derives from a study of blood T cell repertoires in COVID-19. Study information: Samples representing acute and convalescent COVID-19 were sourced from the United States, Italy and Spain.

The Seattle patients joined while their infection was active and were tracked longitudinally afterward. Study processing details: Reference gene primers were amplified, and this amplification served to estimate nucleated cell counts. Repertoires were generated with immunoSEQ multiplex PCR, while TCRdb's copy carries only in-frame clones and drops some. V, J and clone size are taken as reported in that table, and D and trimming were inferred from the DNA itself. Of 250,000 to 350,000 clones detected, approximately 84% appear once; the ten largest clones hold around 1.6%. V lost 3 bases and J lost 3; bases outside the gene matches: 8. CDR3 length equals 15 residues. Germline CDR1 and CDR2: SGHRS and YFSETQ. Remarks on this clone: This CDR3 is also generated by other DNA sequences in the sample.

Specimen: peripheral blood. V gene TRBV5-1 combines with J gene TRBJ2-7; TRBD1 agrees at 8 bases. This clonotype was obtained from a human donor with COVID-19, enrolled during active disease. The donor label of this sample is uncertain. CDR3 in DNA: TGCGCCAGCAGCTGGGGACAGGACAGTAGCTACGAGCAGTACTTC. Encoded protein: CASSWGQDSSYEQYF.